This T cell receptor (beta chain) was sequenced for a study of T cell changes during pregnancy in multiple sclerosis. This CDR3 is built from 16 residues. The V and J ends lost 4 bases and 4 bases respectively, with 16 bases between them. Germline CDR1 LGHNA, CDR2 YSLEER. This table comes from immunoSEQ multiplex PCR, and its TCRdb copy is limited to in-frame clones, with some not included. Of about 49,000 clones in the sample, about 92% were seen once. The receptor was isolated from a female donor with multiple sclerosis, enrolled in a pregnancy study. The chain combines TRBV4-3 with TRBJ1-4; a possible D gene is TRBD1 (6 bases). The sequencing here drew on peripheral blood, taken after pregnancy. CDR3 nucleotide sequence: TGCGCCAGCAGCCCGGGAGGGGGGCGAATTAATGAAAAACTGTTTTTT. This translates into CASSPGGGRINEKLFF.